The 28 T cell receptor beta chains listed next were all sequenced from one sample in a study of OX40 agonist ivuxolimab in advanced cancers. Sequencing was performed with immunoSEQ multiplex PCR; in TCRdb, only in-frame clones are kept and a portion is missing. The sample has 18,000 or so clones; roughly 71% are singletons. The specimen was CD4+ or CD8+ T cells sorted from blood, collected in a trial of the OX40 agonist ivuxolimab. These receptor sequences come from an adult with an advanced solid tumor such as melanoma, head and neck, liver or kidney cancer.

CDR3 bases: TGTGCCAGCAGTTTCCCAGCCGGGCGGGAAGAGACCCAGTACTTC. Its translation is CASSFPAGREETQYF. The rearrangement uses TRBV28 and TRBJ2-5; D is possibly TRBD2 (5 bases). Trimming removed 3 bases at V and 3 bases at J, with 14 bases between. Germline lookup yields CDR1 MDHEN and CDR2 SYDVKM. The CDR3 totals 15 residues.

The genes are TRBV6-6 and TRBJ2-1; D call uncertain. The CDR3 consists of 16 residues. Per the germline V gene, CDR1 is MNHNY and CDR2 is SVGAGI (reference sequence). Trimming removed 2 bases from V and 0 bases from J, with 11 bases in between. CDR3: CASSYRHLSSYNEQFF. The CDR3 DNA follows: TGTGCCAGCAGTTACAGGCACCTGAGCTCCTACAATGAGCAGTTCTTC.

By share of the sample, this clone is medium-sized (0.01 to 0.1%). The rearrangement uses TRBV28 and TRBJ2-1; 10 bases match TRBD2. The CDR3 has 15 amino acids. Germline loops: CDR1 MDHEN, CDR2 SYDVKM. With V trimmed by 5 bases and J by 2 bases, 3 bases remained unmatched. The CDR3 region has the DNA TGTGCCAGCAGTCCCGGGACTAGCGCCTACAATGAGCAGTTCTTC. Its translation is CASSPGTSAYNEQFF.

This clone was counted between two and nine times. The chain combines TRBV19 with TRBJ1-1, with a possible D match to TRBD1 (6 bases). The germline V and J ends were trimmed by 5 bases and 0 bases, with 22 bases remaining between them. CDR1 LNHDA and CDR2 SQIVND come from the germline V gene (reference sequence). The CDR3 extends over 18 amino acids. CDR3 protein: CASSLSPGGPALNTEAFF. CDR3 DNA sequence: TGTGCCAGTAGTCTCTCCCCGGGGGGCCCTGCCCTGAACACTGAAGCTTTCTTT.

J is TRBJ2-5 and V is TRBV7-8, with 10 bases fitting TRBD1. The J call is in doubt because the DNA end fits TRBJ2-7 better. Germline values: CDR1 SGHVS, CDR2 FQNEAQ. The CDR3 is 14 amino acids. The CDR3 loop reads CASSSAGTGVEQYF. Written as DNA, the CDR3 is TGTGCCAGCAGCTCAGCCGGGACAGGGGTCGAGCAGTACTTC.

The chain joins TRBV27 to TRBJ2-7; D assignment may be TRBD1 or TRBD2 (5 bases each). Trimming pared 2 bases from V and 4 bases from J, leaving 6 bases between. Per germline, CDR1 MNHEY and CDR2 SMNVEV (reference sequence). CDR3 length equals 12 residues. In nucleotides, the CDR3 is TGTGCCAGCAGTTTAGAGGGGTACGAGCAGTACTTC. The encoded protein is CASSLEGYEQYF.

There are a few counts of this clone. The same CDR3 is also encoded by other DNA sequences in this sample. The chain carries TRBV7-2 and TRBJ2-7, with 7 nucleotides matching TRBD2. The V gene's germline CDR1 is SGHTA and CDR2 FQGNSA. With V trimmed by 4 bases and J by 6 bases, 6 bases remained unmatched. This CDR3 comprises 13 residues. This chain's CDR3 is CASSSAGGSEQYF. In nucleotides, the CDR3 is TGTGCCAGCAGCTCCGCCGGGGGGAGCGAGCAGTACTTC.

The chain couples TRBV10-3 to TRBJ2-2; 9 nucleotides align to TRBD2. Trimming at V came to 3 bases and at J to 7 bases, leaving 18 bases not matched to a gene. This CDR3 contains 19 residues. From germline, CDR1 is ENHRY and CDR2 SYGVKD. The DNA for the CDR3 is TGTGCCATCAGTGAACCTTCTAGCGGGACCGCCCCCAGAGTCGGGGAGCTGTTTTTT. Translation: CAISEPSSGTAPRVGELFF.

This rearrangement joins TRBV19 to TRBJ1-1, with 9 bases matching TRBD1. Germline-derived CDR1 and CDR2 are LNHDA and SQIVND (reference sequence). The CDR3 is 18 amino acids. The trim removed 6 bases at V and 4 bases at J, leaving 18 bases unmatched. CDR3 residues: CASSRRTGQGVLTTEAFF. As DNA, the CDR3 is TGTGCCAGTAGCAGGAGAACGGGACAGGGAGTCCTAACCACTGAAGCTTTCTTT.

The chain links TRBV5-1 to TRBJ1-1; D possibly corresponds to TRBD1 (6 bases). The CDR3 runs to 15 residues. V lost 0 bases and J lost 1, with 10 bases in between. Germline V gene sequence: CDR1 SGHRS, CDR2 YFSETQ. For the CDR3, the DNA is TGCGCCAGCAGCTTGGTTGGGGGCTCGAACACTGAAGCTTTCTTT. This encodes CASSLVGGSNTEAFF.

This CDR3 is CASSLSSEGWTEAFF. Written as DNA, the CDR3 is TGTGCCAGCAGTTTATCCTCTGAGGGATGGACTGAAGCTTTCTTT. This chain uses TRBV27 with TRBJ1-1; D gene unclear. The germline V gene has CDR1 MNHEY and CDR2 SMNVEV (reference sequence). V dropped 0 bases and J dropped 5 bases, with 13 bases sitting between them. The CDR3 spans 15 residues.

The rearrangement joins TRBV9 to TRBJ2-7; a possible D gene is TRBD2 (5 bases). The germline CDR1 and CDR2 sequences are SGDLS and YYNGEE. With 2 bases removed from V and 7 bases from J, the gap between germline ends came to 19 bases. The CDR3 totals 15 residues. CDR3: CASSVAIGNYGEQYF. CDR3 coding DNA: TGTGCCAGCAGCGTGGCCATCGGGAACTACGGAGAGCAGTACTTC. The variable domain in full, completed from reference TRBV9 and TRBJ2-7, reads DSGVTQTPKHLITATGQRVTLRCSPRSGDLSVYWYQQSLDQGLQFLIQYYNGEERAKGNILERFSAQQFPDLHSELNLSSLELGDSALYFCASSVAIGNYGEQYFGPGTRLTVT.

The CDR3 bases are TGTGCCAGCAGCGAGGGCGGGGATGAGCAGTTCTTC. This encodes CASSEGGDEQFF. The chain carries TRBV9 and TRBJ2-1, with D maybe TRBD2 (6 bases). The CDR3 runs 12 residues. Trimming pared 3 bases from V and 8 bases from J, leaving 9 bases between. Germline V CDR1 and CDR2: SGDLS, YYNGEE.

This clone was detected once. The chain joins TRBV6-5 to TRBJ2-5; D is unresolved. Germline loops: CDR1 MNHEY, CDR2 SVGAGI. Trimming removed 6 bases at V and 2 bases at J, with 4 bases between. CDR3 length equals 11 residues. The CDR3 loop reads CASSVQETQYF. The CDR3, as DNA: TGTGCCAGCAGCGTACAAGAGACCCAGTACTTC.

In DNA, the CDR3 is TGTGCCAGCAGCTCTCGGACGGGATCCTACGAGCAGTACTTC. It specifies CASSSRTGSYEQYF. This sequence joins TRBV7-8 and TRBJ2-7, with a tentative D call TRBD2 (5 bases). V lost 4 bases to trimming and J lost 1 base, with 11 bases between them. The CDR3 has 14 amino acids. CDR1 is SGHVS and CDR2 is FQNEAQ in the germline V gene. Filled out from reference TRBV7-8 and TRBJ2-7, the complete variable domain reads GAGVSQSPRYKVAKRGQDVALRCDPISGHVSLFWYQQALGQGPEFLTYFQNEAQLDKSGLPSDRFFAERPEGSVSTLKIQRTQQEDSAVYLCASSSRTGSYEQYFGPGTRLTVT.

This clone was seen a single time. The CDR3 nucleotides are TGTGCCAGCAGGACTCTAGCGGGAGCCGCGGAGACCCAGTACTTC. Translating gives CASRTLAGAAETQYF. This chain connects TRBV28 to TRBJ2-5, with 10 bases that match TRBD2. Germline-derived CDR1 and CDR2 are MDHEN and SYDVKM. V lost 6 bases, J lost 5 bases, and 9 bases stayed unmatched. The CDR3 spans 15 residues.

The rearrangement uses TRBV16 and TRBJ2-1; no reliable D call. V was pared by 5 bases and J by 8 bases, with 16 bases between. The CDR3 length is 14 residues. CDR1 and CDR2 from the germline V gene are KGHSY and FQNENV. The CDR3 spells CASSRRPQVYEQFF. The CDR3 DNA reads TGTGCCAGCAGCAGACGACCCCAGGTTTATGAGCAGTTCTTC.

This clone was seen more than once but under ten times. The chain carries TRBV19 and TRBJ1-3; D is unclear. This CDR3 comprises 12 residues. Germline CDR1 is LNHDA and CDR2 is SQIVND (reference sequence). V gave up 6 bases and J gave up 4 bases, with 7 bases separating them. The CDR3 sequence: CASSLYGNTIYF. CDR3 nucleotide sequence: TGTGCCAGTAGCTTATACGGAAACACCATATATTTT.

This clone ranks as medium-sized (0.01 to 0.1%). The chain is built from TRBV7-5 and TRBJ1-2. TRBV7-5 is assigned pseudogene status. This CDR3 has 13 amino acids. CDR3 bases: TGTGCCAGAAGCCTTCCCGGAGGTCATGGCTACACCTTC. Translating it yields CARSLPGGHGYTF.

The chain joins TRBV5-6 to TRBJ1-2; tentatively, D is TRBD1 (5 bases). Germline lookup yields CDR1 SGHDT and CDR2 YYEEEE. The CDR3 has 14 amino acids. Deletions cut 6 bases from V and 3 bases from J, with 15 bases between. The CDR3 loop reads CASTPAGNYYGYTF. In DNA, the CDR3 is TGTGCCAGCACCCCAGCAGGGAATTACTATGGCTACACCTTC.

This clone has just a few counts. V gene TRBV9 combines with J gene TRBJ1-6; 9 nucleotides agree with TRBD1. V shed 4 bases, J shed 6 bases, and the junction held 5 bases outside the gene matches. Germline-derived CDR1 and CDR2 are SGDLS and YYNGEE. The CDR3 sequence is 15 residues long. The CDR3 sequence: CASSSTGGTNSPLHF. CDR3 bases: TGTGCCAGCAGCTCTACAGGGGGCACTAATTCACCCCTCCACTTT.

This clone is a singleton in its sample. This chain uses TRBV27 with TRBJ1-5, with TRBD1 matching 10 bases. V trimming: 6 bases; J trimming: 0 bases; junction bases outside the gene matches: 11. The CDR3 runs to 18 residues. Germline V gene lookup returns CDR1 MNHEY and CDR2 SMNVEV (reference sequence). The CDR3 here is CASSQTGGVVLSNQPQHF. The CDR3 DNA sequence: TGTGCCAGCAGCCAGACAGGGGGCGTGGTCCTTAGCAATCAGCCCCAGCATTTT.

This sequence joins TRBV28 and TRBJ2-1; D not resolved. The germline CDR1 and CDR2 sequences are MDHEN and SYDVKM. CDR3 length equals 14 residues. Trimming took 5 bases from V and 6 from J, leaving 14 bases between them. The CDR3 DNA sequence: TGTGCCAGCAGTCCCAACCTCCTAGGCAATGAGCAGTTCTTC. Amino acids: CASSPNLLGNEQFF.

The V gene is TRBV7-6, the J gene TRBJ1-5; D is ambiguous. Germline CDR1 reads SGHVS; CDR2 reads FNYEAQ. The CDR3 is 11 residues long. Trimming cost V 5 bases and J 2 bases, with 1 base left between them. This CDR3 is CASSRNQPQHF. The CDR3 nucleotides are TGTGCCAGCAGCCGCAATCAGCCCCAGCATTTT.

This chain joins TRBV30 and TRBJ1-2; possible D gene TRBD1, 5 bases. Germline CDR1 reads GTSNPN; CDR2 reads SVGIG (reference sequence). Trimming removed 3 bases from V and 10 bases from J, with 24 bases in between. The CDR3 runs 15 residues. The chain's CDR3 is CAWSHFGGVKEAYTF. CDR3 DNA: TGTGCCTGGAGCCACTTTGGAGGGGTAAAGGAGGCCTACACCTTC.

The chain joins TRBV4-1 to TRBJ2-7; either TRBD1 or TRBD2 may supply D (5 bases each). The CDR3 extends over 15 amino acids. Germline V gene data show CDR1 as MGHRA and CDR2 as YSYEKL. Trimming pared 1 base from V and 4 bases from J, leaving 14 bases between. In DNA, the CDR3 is TGCGCCAGCAGCCAAGTCGAGGGGCCGGGGTACGAGCAGTACTTC. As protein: CASSQVEGPGYEQYF.

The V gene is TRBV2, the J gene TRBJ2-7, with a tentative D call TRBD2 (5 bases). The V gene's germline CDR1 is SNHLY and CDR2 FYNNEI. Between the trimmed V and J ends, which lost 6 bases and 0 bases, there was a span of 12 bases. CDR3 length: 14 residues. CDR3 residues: CASRAGIGSYEQYF. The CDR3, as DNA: TGTGCCAGCAGGGCCGGGATTGGCTCCTACGAGCAGTACTTC.

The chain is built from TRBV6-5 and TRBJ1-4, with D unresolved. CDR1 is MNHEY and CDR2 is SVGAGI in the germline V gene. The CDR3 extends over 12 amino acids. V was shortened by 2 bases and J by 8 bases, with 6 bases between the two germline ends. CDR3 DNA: TGTGCCAGCAGTTACATAGGCGAAAAACTGTTTTTT. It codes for CASSYIGEKLFF.